The following is a TCR beta chain sequence with its context. No antigen is known for it. The primer mix had 60 Vbeta and 13 Jbeta primers. The protocol was immunoSEQ multiplex PCR, while the TCRdb copy is restricted to in-frame clones and leaves out a portion. The sample contains approximately 95,000 clones, approximately 81% of which appear only once. The sample is drawn from a study of cytomegalovirus exposure and HLA in healthy donors. Study-wide results and caveats: A later look showed TCR association rates differing by HLA locus, highest for DRB1 and lowest for HLA-C. About 150 TCR beta chains were listed as cytomegalovirus-associated. Sequencing artifact likely explains a cluster of highly shared sequence variants.

What was sequenced was PBMCs. This clonotype was sampled from a woman in her thirties or forties in good health and CMV-seropositive.

The chain's CDR3 is CASSQGTGTRTLYEQYF. The CDR3, as DNA: TGCGCCAGCAGCCAAGGAACCGGGACTAGGACACTCTACGAGCAGTACTTC. V and J are TRBV4-1 and TRBJ2-7; 8 bases agree with TRBD2. Germline lookup yields CDR1 MGHRA and CDR2 YSYEKL. With 1 base clipped from V and 3 bases from J, the junction kept 11 bases outside the gene matches. The CDR3 is made up of 17 amino acids.